The TCR beta chain described here comes from a study of tumor-infiltrating lymphocytes in localized non-small cell lung cancer. Study-wide results and caveats: Each assay used a separate piece of the same tissue. Only some patients had TCR sequencing, depending on available tissue.

Between the trimmed V and J ends, which lost 6 bases and 7 bases, there was a span of 16 bases. CDR1 and CDR2 from the germline V gene are SQVTM and ANQGSEA. The CDR3 length is 13 residues. Concerning this clone: Its antigen is unidentified.

Repertoires were generated with immunoSEQ multiplex PCR, while TCRdb's copy carries only in-frame clones and drops some. The data hold roughly 13,000 clones, with about two thirds observed a single time. Sequenced material: uninvolved lung tissue not adjacent to the tumor. V is TRBV29-1 and J is TRBJ1-5, with a tentative D call TRBD1 (5 bases). This sequence originates from a human donor with non-small cell lung cancer. The CDR3 is CSVRRGEGQPQHF. The CDR3 coding sequence is TGCAGCGTCCGACGAGGGGAAGGACAGCCCCAGCATTTT.